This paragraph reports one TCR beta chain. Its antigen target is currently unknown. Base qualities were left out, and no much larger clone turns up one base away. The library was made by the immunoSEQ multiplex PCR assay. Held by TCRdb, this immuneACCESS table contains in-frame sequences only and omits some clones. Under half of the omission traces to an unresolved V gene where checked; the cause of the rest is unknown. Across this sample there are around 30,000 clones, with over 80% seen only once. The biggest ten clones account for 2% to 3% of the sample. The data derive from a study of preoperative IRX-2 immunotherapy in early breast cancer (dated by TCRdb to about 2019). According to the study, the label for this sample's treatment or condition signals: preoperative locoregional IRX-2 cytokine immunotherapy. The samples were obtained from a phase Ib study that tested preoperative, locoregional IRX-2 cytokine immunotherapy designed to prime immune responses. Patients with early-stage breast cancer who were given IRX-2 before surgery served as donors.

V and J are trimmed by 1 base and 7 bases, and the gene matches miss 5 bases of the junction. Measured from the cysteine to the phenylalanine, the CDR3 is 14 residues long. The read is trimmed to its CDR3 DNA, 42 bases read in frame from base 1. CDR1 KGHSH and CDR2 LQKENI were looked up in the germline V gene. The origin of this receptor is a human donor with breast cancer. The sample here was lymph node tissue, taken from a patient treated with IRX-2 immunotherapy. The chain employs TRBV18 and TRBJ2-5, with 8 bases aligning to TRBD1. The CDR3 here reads CASSPQGQVTTQYF. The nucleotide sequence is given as TGTGCCAGCTCACCACAGGGACAGGTCACGACCCAGTACTTC. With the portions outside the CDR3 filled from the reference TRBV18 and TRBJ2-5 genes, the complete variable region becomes NAGVMQNPRHLVRRRGQEARLRCSPMKGHSHVYWYRQLPEEGLKFMVYLQKENIIDESGMPKERFSAEFPKEGPSILRIQQVVRGDSAAYFCASSPQGQVTTQYFGPGTRLLVL.